This T cell receptor beta chain was found in a study of blood T cell repertoires in COVID-19 (TCRdb year 2020). In terms of the full investigation: The collaborator samples originated in the United States, Italy and Spain and spanned the acute and convalescent phases of COVID-19. The material from the prospective study consisted of cDNA or gDNA derived from T cells, B-cell-depleted T cells, or PBMCs. The dataset comprised deeply sampled blood TCRbeta repertoires from subjects exposed to, actively infected with, or recovered from COVID-19. A freely available public database, intended as a resource for researchers studying the immune response to SARS-CoV-2, is where the repertoires were released. Samples were obtained from the ongoing ImmuneRACE study (first 160 participants) and from 950 to 1,500 subjects provided by 6 global collaborators. A de-identified subject ID, COVID-19 status, age in years and sex were almost always included in the sample metadata. Where available, HLA class I and class II types were taken from metadata supplied by the sample provider and were not determined by assay-based typing.

TCRbeta CDR3 regions were amplified from genomic DNA using the immunoSEQ Assay, a bias-controlled multiplex PCR. The original methods were these. Within the assay, amplification of reference gene primers was used to estimate how many nucleated cells each sample contained. To quantify the absolute abundance of each unique TCRbeta CDR3 rearrangement, sequence reads were collapsed and filtered. Productive Simpson clonality was computed per sample as the square root of Simpson's diversity index over productive rearrangements. TCRdb mirrors the immuneACCESS table, restricted to in-frame sequences. Some clones are absent from its copies; in checked studies, under half trace to an unresolved V gene, and the reason for the others is unknown. V and J calls and clone size follow that table, whereas D and trimming were derived from the DNA. This sample has some 220,000 clones in its table, and 70% to 85% of those were observed once. Roughly a tenth of the sample comes from the top ten.

Whole blood was collected in K2EDTA tubes by collaborating institutions according to the institutions' own protocols. For TCRbeta analysis, collaborators shipped samples as frozen whole blood, isolated PBMCs, or DNA extracted from either of those sample types. Compared with germline, V lacks 3 bases and J lacks 9 bases; bases without a gene match: 2. The germline V gene specifies LGHNA as CDR1 and YSLEER as CDR2. Its CDR3 holds 12 amino acids, cysteine through phenylalanine. Only the CDR3 DNA is retained, 36 bases long and in frame from the first base. Of note for this clone: The antigen it binds to is not known. No much larger clone is present one base from it, and per-base qualities are unavailable.

What the work shows at the level of the full study, not this receptor alone: Clinical and demographic metadata were provided uncurated, with the amount varying by source and participant.

The sample taken for sequencing was peripheral blood. This receptor was identified in a man in his forties or fifties with active or convalescent COVID-19. The sequence joins TRBV4-3 to TRBJ2-1; 7 bases in the middle match TRBD1. The DNA is TGCGCCAGCAGCCAGGACAGGTTTGAGCAGTTCTTC. It is translated as CASSQDRFEQFF.